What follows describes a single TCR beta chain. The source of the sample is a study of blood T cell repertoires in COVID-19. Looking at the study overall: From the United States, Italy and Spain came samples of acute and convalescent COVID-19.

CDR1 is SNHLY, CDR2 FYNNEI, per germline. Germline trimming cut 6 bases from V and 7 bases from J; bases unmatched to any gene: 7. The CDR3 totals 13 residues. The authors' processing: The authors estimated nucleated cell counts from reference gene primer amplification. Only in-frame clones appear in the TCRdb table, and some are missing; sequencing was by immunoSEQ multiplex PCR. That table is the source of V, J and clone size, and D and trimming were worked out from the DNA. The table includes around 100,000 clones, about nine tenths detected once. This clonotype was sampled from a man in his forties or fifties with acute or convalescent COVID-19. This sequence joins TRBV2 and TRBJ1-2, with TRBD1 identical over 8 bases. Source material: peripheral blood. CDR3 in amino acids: CASSDTGGPGYTF. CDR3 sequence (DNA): TGTGCCAGCAGCGATACAGGGGGTCCTGGCTACACCTTC.